This record concerns one T cell receptor (beta chain) sequence. Its antigen is not known. Assay used: immunoSEQ multiplex PCR; TCRdb lists only in-frame clones, some missing. The data show roughly 2.5 million clones, with just over 90% seen just once and 0.14% held by the top ten. Negatively enriched CD4+ T cells were divided by CD45RA into naive and memory. The data are from a study of shared clonotypes between healthy human individuals. Study-level findings and limits: The study sampled only blood, and tissue repertoires likely differ.

The CDR3 is made up of 16 amino acids. The V gene's germline CDR1 is SGHNT and CDR2 YYREEE (reference sequence). Trimming shortened V by 0 bases and J by 7 bases, and 19 bases separated the two germline ends. The chain couples TRBV5-4 to TRBJ1-2, with a possible D match to TRBD1 (5 bases). The sequenced sample consisted of naive CD4+ T cells sorted from blood. Regarding subset: CD45RA+ positively selected. The sequence was obtained from a man younger than 35 in good health. The CDR3 loop is CASSLASGGALGGYTF. The CDR3 DNA reads TGTGCCAGCAGCTTGGCGAGTGGTGGGGCGTTGGGTGGCTACACCTTC.